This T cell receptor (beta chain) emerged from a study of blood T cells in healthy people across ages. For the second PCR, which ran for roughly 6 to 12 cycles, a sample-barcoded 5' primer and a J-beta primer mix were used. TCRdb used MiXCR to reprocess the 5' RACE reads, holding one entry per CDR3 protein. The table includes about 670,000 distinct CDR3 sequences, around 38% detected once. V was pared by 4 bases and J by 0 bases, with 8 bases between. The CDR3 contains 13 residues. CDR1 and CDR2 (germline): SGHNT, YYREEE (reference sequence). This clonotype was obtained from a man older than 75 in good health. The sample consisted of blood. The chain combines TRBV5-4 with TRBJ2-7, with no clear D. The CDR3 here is CASSTVLSYEQYF. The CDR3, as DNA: TGTGCCAGCAGCACCGTCCTCTCCTACGAGCAGTACTTC. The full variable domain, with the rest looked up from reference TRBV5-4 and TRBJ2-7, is ETGVTQSPTHLIKTRGQQVTLRCSSQSGHNTVSWYQQALGQGPQFIFQYYREEENGRGNFPPRFSGLQFPNYSSELNVNALELDDSALYLCASSTVLSYEQYFGPGTRLTVT.